A selection of T cell receptor beta chains follows, all from one sample in a study of cytomegalovirus exposure and HLA in healthy donors. Clones were sequenced by immunoSEQ multiplex PCR, and TCRdb holds only the in-frame ones, with some missing. The sample contains fewer than 120,000 clones, more than 70% of which appear only once. The sample comprised PBMCs. These receptors came from a woman in her fifties or sixties in good health and CMV-seropositive. The CDR3 runs from the conserved cysteine through the conserved F or W. The D gene is left open where the match is weak.

D gene: .
V gene: TRBV7-9
J gene: TRBJ1-1
CDR3 protein: CASSFPDTEAFF

D gene: TRBD2
V gene: TRBV9
J gene: TRBJ2-7
CDR3 protein: CASSPTSIGSYEQYF

D gene: .
V gene: TRBV7-2
J gene: TRBJ1-5
CDR3 protein: CASSSYGSNQPQHF

D gene: .
V gene: TRBV6-5
J gene: TRBJ2-1
CDR3 protein: CASSYSSIAGNEQFF

D gene: TRBD1
V gene: TRBV9
J gene: TRBJ2-7
CDR3 protein: CASSVEAGGSYEQYF

D gene: TRBD1
V gene: TRBV5-6
J gene: TRBJ1-2
CDR3 protein: CASSSVDRGLGGYTF

D gene: TRBD2
V gene: TRBV10-1
J gene: TRBJ2-7
CDR3 protein: CASSLAGTYEQYF

D gene: TRBD1
V gene: TRBV7-2
J gene: TRBJ1-5
CDR3 protein: CASSFPGGSQPQHF

D gene: TRBD1
V gene: TRBV2
J gene: TRBJ1-2
CDR3 protein: CASSQTGSYTF

D gene: .
V gene: TRBV28
J gene: TRBJ1-2
CDR3 protein: CASSLGSSYGYTF

D gene: .
V gene: TRBV5-1
J gene: TRBJ2-3
CDR3 protein: CASSPGQGLVDTQYF

D gene: .
V gene: TRBV4-1
J gene: .
CDR3 protein: CASSQAQGSYEQYF

D gene: .
V gene: TRBV21-1
J gene: TRBJ2-7
CDR3 protein: CASSKQAGGNEQYF

D gene: TRBD2
V gene: TRBV29-1
J gene: TRBJ2-7
CDR3 protein: CSVGVVAGRPYEQYF

D gene: TRBD2
V gene: TRBV5-1
J gene: TRBJ2-7
CDR3 protein: CASSVAGGTYEQYF

D gene: .
V gene: TRBV11-2
J gene: TRBJ2-7
CDR3 protein: CASSLYTPDGAYEQYF

D gene: .
V gene: TRBV7-6
J gene: TRBJ1-6
CDR3 protein: CASSLAYGGGNSPLHF

D gene: .
V gene: TRBV7-2
J gene: TRBJ1-1
CDR3 protein: CASSLSNTEAFF

D gene: .
V gene: TRBV5-4
J gene: TRBJ2-7
CDR3 protein: CASSLGGDYEQYF

D gene: TRBD1
V gene: TRBV5-1
J gene: TRBJ1-2
CDR3 protein: CASSLVPSTGGSANYGYTF

D gene: .
V gene: TRBV7-3
J gene: TRBJ1-1
CDR3 protein: CASSLSGNTEAFF

D gene: .
V gene: TRBV5-1
J gene: TRBJ1-4
CDR3 protein: CASSWTSTNEKLFF

D gene: .
V gene: TRBV18
J gene: TRBJ2-2
CDR3 protein: CASSPPGGSGELFF

D gene: .
V gene: TRBV28
J gene: TRBJ1-4
CDR3 protein: CASSVGGNEKLFF

D gene: TRBD1
V gene: TRBV28
J gene: TRBJ1-1
CDR3 protein: CAAGGRATEAFF

D gene: .
V gene: TRBV6-1
J gene: TRBJ2-5
CDR3 protein: CASSESGKVWDIETQYF

D gene: TRBD1
V gene: TRBV10-3
J gene: TRBJ1-5
CDR3 protein: CAISPGQGGNQPQHF

D gene: TRBD2
V gene: TRBV5-1
J gene: TRBJ2-5
CDR3 protein: CASSLVLAGGRKAQYF

D gene: .
V gene: TRBV28
J gene: TRBJ2-3
CDR3 protein: CASQNGGEDTQYF

D gene: TRBD1
V gene: TRBV7-9
J gene: TRBJ1-3
CDR3 protein: CASSTGQGAFGNTIYF

D gene: .
V gene: TRBV19
J gene: TRBJ2-1
CDR3 protein: CASLDLNSYNEQFF

D gene: .
V gene: TRBV19
J gene: TRBJ1-2
CDR3 protein: CASSPGLGKDYGYTF

D gene: TRBD2
V gene: TRBV18
J gene: TRBJ2-1
CDR3 protein: CASSPLSSGTYNEQFF

D gene: .
V gene: TRBV9
J gene: TRBJ2-3
CDR3 protein: CASSVEAGITDTQYF

D gene: .
V gene: TRBV27
J gene: TRBJ2-5
CDR3 protein: CASSPPGSQETQYF

D gene: .
V gene: TRBV5-5
J gene: TRBJ2-7
CDR3 protein: CASSLADSRLYYEQYF

D gene: .
V gene: TRBV6-5
J gene: TRBJ2-3
CDR3 protein: CASSYRVADTQYF

D gene: .
V gene: TRBV30
J gene: TRBJ1-4
CDR3 protein: CALGQGSNEKLFF

D gene: TRBD1
V gene: TRBV7-9
J gene: TRBJ2-6
CDR3 protein: CASTRTNRGGANVLTF

D gene: .
V gene: TRBV2
J gene: TRBJ2-1
CDR3 protein: CASSGDNEQFF

D gene: TRBD2
V gene: TRBV7-2
J gene: TRBJ2-7
CDR3 protein: CASSSFLAGGGEQYF

D gene: .
V gene: TRBV28
J gene: TRBJ2-1
CDR3 protein: CASSLASANNEQFF

D gene: .
V gene: TRBV6-5
J gene: TRBJ2-5
CDR3 protein: CASNSLGAQETQYF

D gene: .
V gene: TRBV7-2
J gene: TRBJ2-5
CDR3 protein: CASSKTRKGGQETQYF

D gene: .
V gene: TRBV5-1
J gene: TRBJ1-6
CDR3 protein: CASSLGGTGHSPLHF

D gene: .
V gene: TRBV9
J gene: TRBJ2-7
CDR3 protein: CASSGHEGEQYF